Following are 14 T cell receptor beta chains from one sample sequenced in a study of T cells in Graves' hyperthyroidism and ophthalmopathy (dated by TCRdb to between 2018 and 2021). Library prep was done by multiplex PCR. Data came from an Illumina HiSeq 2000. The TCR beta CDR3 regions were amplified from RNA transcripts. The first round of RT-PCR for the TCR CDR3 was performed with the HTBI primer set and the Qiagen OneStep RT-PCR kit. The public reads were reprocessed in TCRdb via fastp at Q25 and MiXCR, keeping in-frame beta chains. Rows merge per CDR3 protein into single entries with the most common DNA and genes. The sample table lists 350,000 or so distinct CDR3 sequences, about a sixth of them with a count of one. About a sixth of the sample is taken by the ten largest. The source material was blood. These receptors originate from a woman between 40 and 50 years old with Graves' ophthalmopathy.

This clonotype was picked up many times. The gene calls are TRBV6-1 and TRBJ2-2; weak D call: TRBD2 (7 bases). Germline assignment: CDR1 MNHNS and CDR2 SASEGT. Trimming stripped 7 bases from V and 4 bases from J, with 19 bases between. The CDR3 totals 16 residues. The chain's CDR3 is CASTTPGGAFTGELFF. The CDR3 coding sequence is TGTGCCAGCACCACTCCGGGGGGCGCTTTCACCGGGGAGCTGTTTTTT.

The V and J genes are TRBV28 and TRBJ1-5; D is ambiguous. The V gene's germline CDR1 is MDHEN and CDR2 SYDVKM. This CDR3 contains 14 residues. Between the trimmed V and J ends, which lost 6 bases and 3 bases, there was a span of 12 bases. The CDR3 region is CASRFPLPNQPQHF. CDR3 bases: TGTGCCAGCAGATTTCCACTCCCCAATCAGCCCCAGCATTTT.

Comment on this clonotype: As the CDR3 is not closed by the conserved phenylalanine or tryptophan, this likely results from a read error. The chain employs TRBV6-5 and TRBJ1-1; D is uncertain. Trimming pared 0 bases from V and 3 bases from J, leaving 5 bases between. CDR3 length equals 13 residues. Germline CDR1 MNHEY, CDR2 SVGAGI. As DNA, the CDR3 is TGTGCCAGCAGTTACTCGAGTTACACTGAAGCTTTCTCT. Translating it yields CASSYSSYTEAFS.

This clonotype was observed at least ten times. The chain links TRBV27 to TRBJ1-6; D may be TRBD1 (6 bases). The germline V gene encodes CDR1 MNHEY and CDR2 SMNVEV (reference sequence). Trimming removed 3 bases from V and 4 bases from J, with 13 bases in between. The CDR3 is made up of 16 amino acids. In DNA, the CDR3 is TGTGCCAGCAGTTTCACAGGGAATGGATATAATTCACCCCTCCACTTT. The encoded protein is CASSFTGNGYNSPLHF.

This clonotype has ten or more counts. CDR3 DNA sequence: TGCAGTGCTAGAGGGGGTTACGGTAGTGCCCAGCATTTT. This gives the protein CSARGGYGSAQHF. V gene TRBV20-1 combines with J gene TRBJ1-5; D not certain. Trimming removed 1 base from V and 11 bases from J, with 15 bases in between. The CDR3 spans 13 residues. The V gene's germline CDR1 is DFQATT and CDR2 SNEGSKA (reference sequence).

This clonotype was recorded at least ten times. CDR3 in DNA: TGTGCCATCAGTGACGGGATGGGCTACGAGCAGTACTTC. This translates into CAISDGMGYEQYF. The V gene is TRBV10-3, the J gene TRBJ2-7, with D possibly being TRBD2 (5 bases). Germline V lookup: CDR1 ENHRY, CDR2 SYGVKD. Trimming pared 3 bases from V and 3 bases from J, leaving 9 bases between. CDR3 length: 13 amino acids.

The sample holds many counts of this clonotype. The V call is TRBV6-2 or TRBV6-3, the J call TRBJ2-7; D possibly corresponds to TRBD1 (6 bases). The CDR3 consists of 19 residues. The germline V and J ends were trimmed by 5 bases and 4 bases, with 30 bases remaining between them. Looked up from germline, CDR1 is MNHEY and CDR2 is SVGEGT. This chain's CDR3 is CASSTSGGFRDKAIYEQYF. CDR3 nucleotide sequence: TGTGCCAGCAGTACATCTGGGGGATTCCGGGACAAGGCCATATACGAGCAGTACTTC.

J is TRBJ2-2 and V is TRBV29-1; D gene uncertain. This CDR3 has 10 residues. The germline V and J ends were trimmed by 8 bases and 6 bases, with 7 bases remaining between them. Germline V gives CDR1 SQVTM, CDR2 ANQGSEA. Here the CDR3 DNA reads TGCAGCCCTAGTTCCGGGGAGCTGTTTTTT. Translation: CSPSSGELFF.

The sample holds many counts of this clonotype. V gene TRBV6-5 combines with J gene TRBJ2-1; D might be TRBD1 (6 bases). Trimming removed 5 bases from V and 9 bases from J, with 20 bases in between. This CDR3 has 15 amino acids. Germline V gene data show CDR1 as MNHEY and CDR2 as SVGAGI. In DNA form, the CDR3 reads TGTGCCAGCAGTCACCCAACTCAGGGGCTTGGTGAGCAGTTCTTC. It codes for CASSHPTQGLGEQFF.

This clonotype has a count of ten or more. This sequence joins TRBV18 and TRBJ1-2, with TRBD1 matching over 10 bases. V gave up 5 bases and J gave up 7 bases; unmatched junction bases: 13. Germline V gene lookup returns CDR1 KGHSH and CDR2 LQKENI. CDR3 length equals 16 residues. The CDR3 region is CASSSTGGQGMGGYTF. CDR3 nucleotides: TGTGCCAGCTCATCGACAGGGGGCCAAGGGATGGGTGGCTACACCTTC.

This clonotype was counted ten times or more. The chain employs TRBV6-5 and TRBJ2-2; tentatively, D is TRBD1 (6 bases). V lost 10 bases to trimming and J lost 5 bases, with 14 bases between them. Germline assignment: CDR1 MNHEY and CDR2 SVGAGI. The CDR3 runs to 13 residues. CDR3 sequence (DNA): TGTGCCACGAGGACAGCAATAACCGGGGAGCTGTTTTTT. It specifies CATRTAITGELFF.

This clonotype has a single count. The CDR3 DNA is TGTGCCAGCAGCTTGGCGGGAGGGGGGTACCACGAGCAGTACTTC. The encoded protein is CASSLAGGGYHEQYF. This chain connects TRBV6-1 to TRBJ2-7, with 9 bases aligning to TRBD2. Per germline, CDR1 MNHNS and CDR2 SASEGT. CDR3 length: 15 residues. V was pared by 6 bases and J by 5 bases, with 11 bases of the junction left unmatched.

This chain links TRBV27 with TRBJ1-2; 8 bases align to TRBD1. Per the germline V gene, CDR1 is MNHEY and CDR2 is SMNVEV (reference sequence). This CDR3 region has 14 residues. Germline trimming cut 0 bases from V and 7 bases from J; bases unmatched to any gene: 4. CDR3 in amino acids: CASSLSGTGRGYTF. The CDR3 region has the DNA TGTGCCAGCAGTTTATCAGGGACAGGTCGTGGCTACACCTTC.

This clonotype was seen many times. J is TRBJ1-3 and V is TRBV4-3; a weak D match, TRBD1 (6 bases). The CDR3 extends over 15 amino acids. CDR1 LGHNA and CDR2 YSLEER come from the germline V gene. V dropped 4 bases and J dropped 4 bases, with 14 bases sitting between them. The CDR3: CASSPGTGRGNTIYF. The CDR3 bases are TGCGCCAGCAGCCCCGGAACAGGGAGGGGAAACACCATATATTTT.